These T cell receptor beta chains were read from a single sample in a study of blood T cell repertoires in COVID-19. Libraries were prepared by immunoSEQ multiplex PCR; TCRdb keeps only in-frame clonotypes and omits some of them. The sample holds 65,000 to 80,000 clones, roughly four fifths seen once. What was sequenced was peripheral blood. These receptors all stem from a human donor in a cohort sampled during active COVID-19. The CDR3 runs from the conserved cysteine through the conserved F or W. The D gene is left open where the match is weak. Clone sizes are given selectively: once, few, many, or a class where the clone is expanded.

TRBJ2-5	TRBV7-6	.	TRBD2	CASSLLGVAGGLVETQYF	TGTGCCAGCAGCTTATTAGGTGTAGCGGGGGGACTTGTAGAGACCCAGTACTTC
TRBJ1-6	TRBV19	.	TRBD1	CAGSDRAGSPLHF	TGTGCCGGTTCGGACAGGGCGGGCTCACCCCTCCACTTT
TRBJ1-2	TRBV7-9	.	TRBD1	CASSRGQGHGYTF	TGTGCCAGCAGTAGAGGACAGGGGCATGGCTACACCTTC
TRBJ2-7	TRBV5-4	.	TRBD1	CASSLGGTGISYEQYF	TGTGCCAGCAGCTTGGGGGGGACAGGGATCTCCTACGAGCAGTACTTC
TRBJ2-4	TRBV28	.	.	CASTPSGFVAKNIQYF	TGTGCCAGCACCCCTTCAGGGTTCGTAGCCAAAAACATTCAGTACTTC
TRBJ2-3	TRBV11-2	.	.	CASSPGLPRDTQYF	TGTGCCAGCAGCCCGGGACTCCCGCGGGATACGCAGTATTTT
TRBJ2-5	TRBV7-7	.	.	CASSEYGNQETQYF	TGTGCTAGCAGCGAGTACGGGAACCAAGAGACCCAGTACTTC
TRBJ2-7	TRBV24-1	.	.	CATGTGYGEQYF	TGTGCCACCGGAACAGGGTACGGCGAGCAGTACTTC
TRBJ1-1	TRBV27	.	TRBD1	CASRTGPWDTEAFF	TGTGCCAGCAGGACAGGGCCTTGGGACACTGAAGCTTTCTTT
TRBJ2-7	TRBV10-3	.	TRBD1	CATGTAAPPYEQYF	TGTGCCACAGGGACAGCCGCCCCCCCCTACGAGCAGTACTTC
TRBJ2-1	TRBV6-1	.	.	CASSEAVRGSYNEQFF	TGTGCCAGCAGTGAAGCGGTCAGGGGCTCCTACAATGAGCAGTTCTTC
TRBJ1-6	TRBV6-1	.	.	CASSEGGTKNSPLHF	TGTGCCAGCAGTGAAGGGGGGACTAAGAATTCACCCCTCCACTTT
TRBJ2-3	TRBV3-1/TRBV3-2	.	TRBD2	CASSLRLAGDADTQYF	TGTGCCAGCAGCCTCCGACTAGCGGGGGACGCAGATACGCAGTATTTT
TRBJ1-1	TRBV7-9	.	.	CASSENRVDRSIVF	TGTGCCAGCAGTGAGAACAGGGTGGACCGTTCGATAGTCTTT
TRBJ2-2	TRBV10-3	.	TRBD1	CAIRTGQGGGELFF	TGTGCCATCAGAACGGGACAGGGAGGCGGGGAGCTGTTTTTT
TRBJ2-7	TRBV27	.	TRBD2	CASSGAGGQREQYF	TGTGCCAGCAGTGGGGCGGGGGGGCAGCGCGAGCAGTACTTC
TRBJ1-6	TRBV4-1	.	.	CASSQEQTSSYNSPLHF	TGCGCCAGCAGCCAAGAACAGACAAGCTCCTATAATTCACCCCTCCACTTT
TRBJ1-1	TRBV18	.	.	CASSPYGTTSSEAFF	TGTGCCAGCTCACCCTACGGGACAACTTCATCTGAAGCTTTCTTT
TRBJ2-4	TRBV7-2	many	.	CASSLAAQNIQYF	TGTGCCAGCAGCTTAGCGGCCCAAAACATTCAGTACTTC
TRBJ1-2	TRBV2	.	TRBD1	CASSNTGGGYTF	TGTGCCAGCAGTAATACAGGGGGCGGCTACACCTTC
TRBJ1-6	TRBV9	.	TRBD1	CASSSTGGPNSPPHF	TGTGCCAGCAGCTCCACAGGGGGCCCGAATTCACCCCCCCACTTT
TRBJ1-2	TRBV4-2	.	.	CASSQEPGGTGAGYTF	TGTGCCAGCAGCCAAGAACCCGGGGGGACGGGGGCTGGCTACACCTTC
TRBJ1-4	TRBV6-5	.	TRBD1	CASSYQQGTEKLFF	TGTGCCAGCAGCTACCAACAGGGGACTGAAAAACTGTTTTTT
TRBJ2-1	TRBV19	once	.	CASQPPGSYNEQFF	TGTGCCAGCCAGCCCCCAGGCTCCTACAATGAGCAGTTCTTC
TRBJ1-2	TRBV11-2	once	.	CASSLGQTAGYGYTF	TGTGCCAGCAGCCTCGGACAGACCGCAGGCTATGGCTACACCTTC
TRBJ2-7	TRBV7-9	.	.	CASSQTTVNPNEQYF	TGTGCCAGCAGCCAGACTACAGTCAATCCCAACGAGCAGTACTTC
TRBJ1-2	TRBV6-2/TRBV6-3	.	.	CASSYARGTSGYTF	TGTGCCAGCAGTTACGCGAGGGGGACCTCCGGCTACACCTTC
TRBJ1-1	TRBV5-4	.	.	CASSPPGMQYTEAFF	TGTGCCAGCAGCCCCCCCGGGATGCAATACACTGAAGCTTTCTTT
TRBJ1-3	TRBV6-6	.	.	CASSWGEAPSGNTIYF	TGTGCCAGCAGTTGGGGCGAAGCCCCCTCTGGAAACACCATATATTTT
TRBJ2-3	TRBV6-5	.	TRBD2	CASTPGGAGDTQYF	TGTGCCAGCACCCCGGGGGGGGCCGGAGATACGCAGTATTTT
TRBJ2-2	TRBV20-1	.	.	CSARDRGELFF	TGCAGTGCTAGAGACCGCGGGGAGCTGTTTTTT